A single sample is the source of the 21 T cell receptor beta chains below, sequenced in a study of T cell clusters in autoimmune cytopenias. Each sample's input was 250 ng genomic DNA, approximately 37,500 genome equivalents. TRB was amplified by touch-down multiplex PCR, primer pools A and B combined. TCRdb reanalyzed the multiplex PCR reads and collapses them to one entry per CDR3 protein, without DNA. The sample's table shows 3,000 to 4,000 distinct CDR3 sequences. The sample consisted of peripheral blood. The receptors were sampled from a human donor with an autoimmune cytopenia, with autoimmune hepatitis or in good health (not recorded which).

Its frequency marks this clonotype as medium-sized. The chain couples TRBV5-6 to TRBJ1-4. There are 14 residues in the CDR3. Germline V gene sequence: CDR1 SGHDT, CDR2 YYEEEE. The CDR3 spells CASSSEALFEKLFF.

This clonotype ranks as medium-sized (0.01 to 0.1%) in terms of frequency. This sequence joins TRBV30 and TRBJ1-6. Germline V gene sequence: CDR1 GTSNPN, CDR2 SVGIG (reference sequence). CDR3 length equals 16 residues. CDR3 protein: CAWSKVTSSYNSPLHF.

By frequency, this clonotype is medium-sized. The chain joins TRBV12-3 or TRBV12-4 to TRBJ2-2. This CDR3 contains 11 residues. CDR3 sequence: CASRYTGELFF.

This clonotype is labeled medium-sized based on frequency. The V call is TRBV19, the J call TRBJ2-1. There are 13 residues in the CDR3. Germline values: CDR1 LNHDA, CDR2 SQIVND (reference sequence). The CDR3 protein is CASSITSYNEQFF.

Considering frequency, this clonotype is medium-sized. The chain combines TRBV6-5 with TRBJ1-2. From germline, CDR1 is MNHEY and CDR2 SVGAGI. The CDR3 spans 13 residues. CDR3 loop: CASSDTRQYGYTF.

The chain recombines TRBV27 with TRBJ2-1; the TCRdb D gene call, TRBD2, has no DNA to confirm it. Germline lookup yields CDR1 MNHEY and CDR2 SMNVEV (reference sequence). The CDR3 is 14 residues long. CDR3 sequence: CASSPLAAYNEQFF.

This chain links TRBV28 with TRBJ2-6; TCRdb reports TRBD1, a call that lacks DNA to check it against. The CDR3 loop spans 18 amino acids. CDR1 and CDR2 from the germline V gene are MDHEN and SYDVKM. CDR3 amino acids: CASSLLDRYLSGANVLTF. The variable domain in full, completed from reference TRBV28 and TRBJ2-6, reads DVKVTQSSRYLVKRTGEKVFLECVQDMDHENMFWYRQDPGLGLRLIYFSYDVKMKEKGDIPEGYSVSREKKERFSLILESASTNQTSMYLCASSLLDRYLSGANVLTFGAGSRLTVL.

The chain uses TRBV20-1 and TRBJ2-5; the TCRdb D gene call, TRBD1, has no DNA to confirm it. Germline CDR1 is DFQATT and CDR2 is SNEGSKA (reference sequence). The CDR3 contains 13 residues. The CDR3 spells CSGAPFDGETQYF.

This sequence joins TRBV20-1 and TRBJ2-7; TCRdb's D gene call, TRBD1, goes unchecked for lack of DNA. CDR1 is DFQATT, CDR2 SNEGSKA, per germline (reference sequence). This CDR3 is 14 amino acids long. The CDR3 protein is CSARRRDRSYEQYF.

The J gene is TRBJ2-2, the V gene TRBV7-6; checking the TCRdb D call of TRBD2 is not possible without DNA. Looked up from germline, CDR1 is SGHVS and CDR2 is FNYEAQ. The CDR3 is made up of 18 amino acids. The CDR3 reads CASSPVATSGGFPGELFF.

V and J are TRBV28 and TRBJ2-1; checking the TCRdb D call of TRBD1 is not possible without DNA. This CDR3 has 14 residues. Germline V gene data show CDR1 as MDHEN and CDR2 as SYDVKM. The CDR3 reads CASSSTGTYNEQFF.

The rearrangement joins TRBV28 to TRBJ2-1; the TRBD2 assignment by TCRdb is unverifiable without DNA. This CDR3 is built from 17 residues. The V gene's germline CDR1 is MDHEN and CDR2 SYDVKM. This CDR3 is CASSLVNLASGINEQFF.

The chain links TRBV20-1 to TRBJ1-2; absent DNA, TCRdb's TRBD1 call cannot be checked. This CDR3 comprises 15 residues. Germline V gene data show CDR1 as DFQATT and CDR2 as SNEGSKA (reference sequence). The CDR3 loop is CSARGTGDGGMRYTF.

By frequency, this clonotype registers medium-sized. The CDR3 spells CASSIALWAGNEQFF. The chain uses TRBV19 and TRBJ2-1; as DNA is missing, the TRBD2 call by TCRdb cannot be tested. CDR1 and CDR2 from the germline V gene are LNHDA and SQIVND (reference sequence). The CDR3 is 15 residues long.

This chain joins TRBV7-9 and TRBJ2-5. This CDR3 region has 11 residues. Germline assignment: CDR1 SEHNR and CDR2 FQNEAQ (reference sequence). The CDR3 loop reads CASRIEETQYF.

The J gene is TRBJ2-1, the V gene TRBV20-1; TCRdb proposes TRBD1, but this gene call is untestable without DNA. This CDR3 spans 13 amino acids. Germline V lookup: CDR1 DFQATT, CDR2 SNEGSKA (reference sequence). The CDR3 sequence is CSASLGGWNEQFF.

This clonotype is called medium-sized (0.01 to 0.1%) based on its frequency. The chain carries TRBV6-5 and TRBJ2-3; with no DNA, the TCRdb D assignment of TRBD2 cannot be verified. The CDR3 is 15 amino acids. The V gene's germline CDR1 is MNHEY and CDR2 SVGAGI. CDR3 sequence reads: CAVQGLAGNTDTQYF.

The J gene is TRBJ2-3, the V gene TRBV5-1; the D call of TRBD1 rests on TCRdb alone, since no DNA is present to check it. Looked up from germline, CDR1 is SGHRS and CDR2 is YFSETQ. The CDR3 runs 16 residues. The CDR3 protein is CASSPQTGGPTDTQYF.

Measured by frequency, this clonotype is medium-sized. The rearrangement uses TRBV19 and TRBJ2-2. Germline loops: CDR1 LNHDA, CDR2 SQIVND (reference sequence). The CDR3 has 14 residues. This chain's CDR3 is CASNTGIHTGELFF.

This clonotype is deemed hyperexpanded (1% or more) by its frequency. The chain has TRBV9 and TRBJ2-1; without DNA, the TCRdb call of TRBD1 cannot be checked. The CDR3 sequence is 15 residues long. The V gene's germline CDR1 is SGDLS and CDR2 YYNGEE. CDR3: CASSVEGGARDEQFF. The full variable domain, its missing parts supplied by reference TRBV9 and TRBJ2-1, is DSGVTQTPKHLITATGQRVTLRCSPRSGDLSVYWYQQSLDQGLQFLIQYYNGEERAKGNILERFSAQQFPDLHSELNLSSLELGDSALYFCASSVEGGARDEQFFGPGTRLTVL.

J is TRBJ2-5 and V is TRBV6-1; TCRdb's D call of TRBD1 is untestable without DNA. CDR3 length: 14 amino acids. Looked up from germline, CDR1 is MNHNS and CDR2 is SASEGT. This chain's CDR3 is CASRRTGLKETQYF.